This is a list of T cell receptor beta chains from one sample in a study of T cell repertoires in cytomegalovirus infection. TCRdb reprocessed the reads via MiXCR and lists one record per CDR3 protein. The sample includes some 700,000 distinct CDR3 sequences, less than 40% of them seen just once. The sample comprised PBMCs. These receptors originate from a human donor in good health (CMV status not recorded). Some clones in this sample may be carry-over from other donors' samples. Each CDR3 is given with its conserved first and last residue. D genes are given only for firm matches. Expanded clones are given a class, and other clones once, few, many or no size at all.

j_gene: TRBJ2-7; len: 14; d_gene: .; abundance: many; v_gene: TRBV7-8; CDR3aa: CASSFQENSYEQYF; CDR3nt: TGTGCCAGCAGCTTCCAGGAAAACTCCTACGAGCAGTACTTC
j_gene: TRBJ1-2; len: 15; d_gene: .; abundance: .; v_gene: TRBV19; CDR3aa: CASRRRLDSYDGYTF; CDR3nt: TGTGCCAGTAGAAGGAGACTGGACTCTTACGATGGCTACACCTTC
j_gene: TRBJ2-7; len: 16; d_gene: .; abundance: once; v_gene: TRBV2; CDR3aa: CASSQGFAGGPYEQYF; CDR3nt: TGTGCCAGCAGCCAGGGTTTTGCTGGGGGCCCCTACGAGCAGTACTTC
j_gene: TRBJ2-7; len: 14; d_gene: TRBD1; abundance: .; v_gene: TRBV15; CDR3aa: CATQGALSPHEQYF; CDR3nt: TGTGCCACCCAGGGGGCCTTATCCCCCCACGAGCAGTACTTC
j_gene: TRBJ2-1; len: 13; d_gene: .; abundance: few; v_gene: TRBV11-3; CDR3aa: CASSFLSRGEQFF; CDR3nt: TGTGCCAGCAGCTTTTTATCGAGAGGTGAGCAGTTCTTC
j_gene: TRBJ2-1; len: 15; d_gene: TRBD2; abundance: .; v_gene: TRBV11-2; CDR3aa: CASSGSGDSYNEQFF; CDR3nt: TGTGCCAGCAGCGGGAGCGGGGACTCCTACAATGAGCAGTTCTTC
j_gene: TRBJ2-7; len: 15; d_gene: .; abundance: .; v_gene: TRBV15; CDR3aa: CATSRDRLSSYEQYF; CDR3nt: TGTGCCACCAGCAGAGACAGGCTGAGCTCCTACGAGCAGTACTTC
j_gene: TRBJ2-1; len: 13; d_gene: .; abundance: .; v_gene: TRBV27; CDR3aa: CASSLSGTTEQFF; CDR3nt: TGTGCCAGCAGTTTATCGGGGACGACTGAGCAGTTCTTC
j_gene: TRBJ2-7; len: 12; d_gene: .; abundance: .; v_gene: TRBV12-3/TRBV12-4; CDR3aa: CASSFSNYEQYF; CDR3nt: TGTGCCAGCAGTTTTTCGAACTACGAGCAGTACTTC
j_gene: TRBJ2-1; len: 18; d_gene: .; abundance: few; v_gene: TRBV5-4; CDR3aa: CASPLKAGPGNSYNEQFF; CDR3nt: TGTGCCAGCCCCTTAAAGGCGGGTCCAGGCAACTCGTACAATGAGCAGTTCTTC
j_gene: TRBJ2-2; len: 15; d_gene: .; abundance: many; v_gene: TRBV19; CDR3aa: CASSRRQSNTGELFF; CDR3nt: TGTGCCAGTTCGAGGAGACAGTCGAACACCGGGGAGCTGTTTTTT
j_gene: TRBJ2-2; len: 15; d_gene: .; abundance: .; v_gene: TRBV19; CDR3aa: CASSINSVGTGELFF; CDR3nt: TGTGCCAGTAGTATTAATAGCGTAGGGACCGGGGAGCTGTTTTTT
j_gene: TRBJ2-7; len: 17; d_gene: TRBD1; abundance: .; v_gene: TRBV4-1; CDR3aa: CASRHARGQVRPYEQYF; CDR3nt: TGCGCCAGCAGACATGCACGAGGACAGGTCCGACCGTACGAGCAGTACTTC
j_gene: TRBJ1-5; len: 15; d_gene: .; abundance: many; v_gene: TRBV7-2; CDR3aa: CASSSLEGGSQPQHF; CDR3nt: TGTGCCAGCAGCTCGCTCGAGGGGGGTAGCCAGCCCCAGCATTTT
j_gene: TRBJ1-1; len: 11; d_gene: .; abundance: .; v_gene: TRBV7-9; CDR3aa: CASSRQREAFF; CDR3nt: TGTGCCAGCAGCCGACAGCGTGAAGCTTTCTTT
j_gene: TRBJ2-7; len: 15; d_gene: .; abundance: few; v_gene: TRBV19; CDR3aa: CASRQEAVSSYEQYF; CDR3nt: TGTGCCAGTAGACAAGAGGCGGTATCATCCTACGAGCAGTACTTC
j_gene: TRBJ1-4; len: 13; d_gene: .; abundance: few; v_gene: TRBV25-1; CDR3aa: CASSNTGSVKLFF; CDR3nt: TGTGCCAGCAGTAATACAGGGTCGGTCAAACTGTTTTTT
j_gene: TRBJ2-7; len: 15; d_gene: TRBD2; abundance: few; v_gene: TRBV12-3/TRBV12-4; CDR3aa: CASSRLAGGPYEQYF; CDR3nt: TGTGCCAGCAGCCGACTAGCGGGAGGGCCCTACGAGCAGTACTTC
j_gene: TRBJ1-1; len: 12; d_gene: .; abundance: .; v_gene: TRBV27; CDR3aa: CASQGEVSEAFF; CDR3nt: TGTGCCAGCCAGGGCGAAGTTTCTGAAGCTTTCTTT
j_gene: TRBJ2-1; len: 15; d_gene: .; abundance: medium-sized; v_gene: TRBV7-2; CDR3aa: CASTDRLTPHNEQFF; CDR3nt: TGTGCCAGCACCGATCGACTAACCCCCCACAATGAGCAGTTCTTC
j_gene: TRBJ2-1; len: 15; d_gene: TRBD2; abundance: .; v_gene: TRBV24-1; CDR3aa: CDTGGGRQTYNEQFF; CDR3nt: TGTGACACGGGGGGGGGCAGACAAACCTACAATGAGCAGTTCTTC
j_gene: TRBJ2-1; len: 16; d_gene: TRBD2; abundance: few; v_gene: TRBV2; CDR3aa: CASSEAGSGSSHEQFF; CDR3nt: TGTGCCAGCAGTGAAGCGGGTAGCGGGAGTTCCCATGAGCAGTTCTTC
j_gene: TRBJ1-4; len: 15; d_gene: .; abundance: few; v_gene: TRBV7-8; CDR3aa: CASSFEPGMREKLFF; CDR3nt: TGTGCCAGCAGCTTTGAGCCAGGGATGAGGGAAAAACTGTTTTTT
j_gene: TRBJ1-3; len: 16; d_gene: .; abundance: few; v_gene: TRBV4-1; CDR3aa: CASSHDTGSSGNTIYF; CDR3nt: TGCGCCAGCAGCCATGATACAGGGTCCTCTGGAAACACCATATATTTT
j_gene: TRBJ1-3; len: 12; d_gene: .; abundance: .; v_gene: TRBV15; CDR3aa: CATSREMGTIYF; CDR3nt: TGTGCCACCAGCAGAGAGATGGGCACCATATATTTT
j_gene: TRBJ2-1; len: 12; d_gene: .; abundance: few; v_gene: TRBV6-1; CDR3aa: CASRPRGNEQFF; CDR3nt: TGTGCCAGCAGACCCCGGGGAAATGAGCAGTTCTTC
j_gene: TRBJ1-4; len: 14; d_gene: .; abundance: many; v_gene: TRBV7-8; CDR3aa: CASTLGGLDEKLFF; CDR3nt: TGTGCCAGCACCCTAGGGGGGTTGGATGAAAAACTGTTTTTT
j_gene: TRBJ2-3; len: 14; d_gene: .; abundance: few; v_gene: TRBV7-2; CDR3aa: CASSWTRLVDTQYF; CDR3nt: TGTGCCAGCAGCTGGACCCGACTGGTGGATACGCAGTATTTT
j_gene: TRBJ1-2; len: 17; d_gene: .; abundance: few; v_gene: TRBV12-3/TRBV12-4; CDR3aa: CASSLAPAELANYGYTF; CDR3nt: TGTGCCAGCAGTTTAGCGCCGGCGGAACTAGCTAACTATGGCTACACCTTC
j_gene: TRBJ1-4; len: 13; d_gene: .; abundance: .; v_gene: TRBV6-5; CDR3aa: CASMRGAGEKLFF; CDR3nt: TGTGCCAGTATGAGGGGGGCGGGTGAAAAACTGTTTTTT
j_gene: TRBJ2-5; len: 13; d_gene: .; abundance: .; v_gene: TRBV25-1; CDR3aa: CASRSTGIETQYF; CDR3nt: TGTGCCAGCAGAAGTACAGGGATCGAGACCCAGTACTTC
j_gene: TRBJ1-6; len: 14; d_gene: TRBD1; abundance: .; v_gene: TRBV5-1; CDR3aa: CASSFKTGGGPLHF; CDR3nt: TGCGCCAGCAGCTTCAAAACAGGGGGCGGTCCCCTCCACTTT
j_gene: TRBJ2-7; len: 13; d_gene: .; abundance: .; v_gene: TRBV7-9; CDR3aa: CASGGSSSYEQYF; CDR3nt: TGTGCCAGCGGCGGCAGCAGCTCCTACGAGCAGTACTTC
j_gene: TRBJ2-4; len: 18; d_gene: .; abundance: many; v_gene: TRBV7-9; CDR3aa: CASSLLFPGKGAKNIQYF; CDR3nt: TGTGCCAGCAGCTTATTATTCCCCGGGAAGGGAGCCAAAAACATTCAGTACTTC
j_gene: TRBJ2-1; len: 19; d_gene: TRBD2; abundance: many; v_gene: TRBV12-3/TRBV12-4; CDR3aa: CASSPLGLAGGLSYNEQFF; CDR3nt: TGTGCCAGCAGCCCCCTTGGACTAGCGGGAGGGCTCTCCTACAATGAGCAGTTCTTC
j_gene: TRBJ2-7; len: 16; d_gene: .; abundance: .; v_gene: TRBV7-9; CDR3aa: CASSLVGADSSYEQYF; CDR3nt: TGTGCCAGCAGCTTAGTGGGGGCAGATAGCTCCTACGAGCAGTACTTC
j_gene: TRBJ2-1; len: 14; d_gene: TRBD1; abundance: few; v_gene: TRBV12-3/TRBV12-4; CDR3aa: CASSPGQGGNEQFF; CDR3nt: TGTGCCAGCAGTCCCGGACAGGGGGGAAATGAGCAGTTCTTC